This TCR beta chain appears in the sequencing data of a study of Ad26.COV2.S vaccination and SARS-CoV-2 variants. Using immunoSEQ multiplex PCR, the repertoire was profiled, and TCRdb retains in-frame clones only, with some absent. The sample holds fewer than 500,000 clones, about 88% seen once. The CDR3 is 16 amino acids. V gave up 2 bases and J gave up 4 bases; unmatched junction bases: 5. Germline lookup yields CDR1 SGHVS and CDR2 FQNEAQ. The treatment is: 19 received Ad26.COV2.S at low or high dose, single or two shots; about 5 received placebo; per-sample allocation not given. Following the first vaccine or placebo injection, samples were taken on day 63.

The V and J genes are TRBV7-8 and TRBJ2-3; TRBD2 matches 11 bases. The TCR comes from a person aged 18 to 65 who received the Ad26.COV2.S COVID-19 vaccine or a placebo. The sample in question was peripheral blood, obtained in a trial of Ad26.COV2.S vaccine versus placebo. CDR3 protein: CASSLWVAGGADTQYF. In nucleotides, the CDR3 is TGTGCCAGCAGCTTATGGGTAGCGGGAGGGGCAGATACGCAGTATTTT.